This TCR beta chain was retrieved from a study of control samples from healthy donors and cancer patients. The CDR3 covers 15 residues. Germline assignment: CDR1 MNHEY and CDR2 SVGEGT. The junction had 0 bases not matched to a gene; V was cut back by 0 bases and J by 4 bases. Clones were read by immunoSEQ multiplex PCR, and TCRdb kept only the in-frame ones, dropping some. The sample gives 45,000 to 60,000 clones, around 95% of which show up once; roughly 4% is in the top ten. This clone was counted a few times. Sequencing was done on a sample of blood. The TCR comes from a man aged 25 to 40 in good health. The rearrangement uses TRBV6-2 or TRBV6-3 and TRBJ2-5; 12 nucleotides line up with TRBD2. The CDR3 bases are TGTGCCAGCAGTTACTCGACTAGCGGGGGAGAGACCCAGTACTTC. Its protein is CASSYSTSGGETQYF.